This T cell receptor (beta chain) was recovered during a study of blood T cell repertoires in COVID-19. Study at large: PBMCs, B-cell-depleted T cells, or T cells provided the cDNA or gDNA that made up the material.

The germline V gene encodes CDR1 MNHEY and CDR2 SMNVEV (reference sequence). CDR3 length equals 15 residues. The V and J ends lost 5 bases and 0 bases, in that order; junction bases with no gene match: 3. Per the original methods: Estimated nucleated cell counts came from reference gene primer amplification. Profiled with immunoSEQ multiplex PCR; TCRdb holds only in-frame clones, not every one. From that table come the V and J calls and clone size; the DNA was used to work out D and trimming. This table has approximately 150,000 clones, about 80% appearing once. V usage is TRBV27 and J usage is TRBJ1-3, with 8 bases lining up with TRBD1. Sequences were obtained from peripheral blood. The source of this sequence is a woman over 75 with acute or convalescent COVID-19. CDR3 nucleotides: TGTGCCAGCAGTATAACAGGGGGCTCTGGAAACACCATATATTTT. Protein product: CASSITGGSGNTIYF.